Each of the 12 T cell receptor beta chains below was sequenced from the same sample in a study of human T cells and chemical hapten exposure (dated by TCRdb to about 2021). In the paper's terms, the time point label means: patch test 3, about 24 weeks after DPC sensitization. What this sample's treatment or condition label stands for: therapeutic diphenylcyclopropenone sensitization with weekly scalp DPC. Library creation used RACE. The run used a NextSeq 500. The public sequencing data were trimmed at Q25 with fastp and processed into clonotypes with MiXCR by TCRdb, which kept only in-frame beta chains. For every CDR3 protein sequence, its rows merge into one entry that carries the most common genes and DNA. Here the sample has roughly 53,000 distinct CDR3 sequences; roughly a tenth occur a single time. 16% of the sample is taken by the ten largest. Here the sequenced sample was whole blood, taken in connection with sensitization to the hapten diphenylcyclopropenone (DPC). All receptors come from a woman between 35 and 50 years old with alopecia areata. Some clones in this sample may be carry-over from other donors' samples.

This sequence joins TRBV10-2 and TRBJ2-6; TRBD1 matches at 8 bases. CDR1 is WSHSY and CDR2 is SAAADI in the germline V gene. The J segment lost 0 bases and the V segment lost 6 bases, leaving 7 bases of the junction unmatched. This CDR3 comprises 17 residues. The CDR3: CASRTGTGLSGANVLTF. The CDR3 DNA is TGCGCCAGCAGAACCGGGACAGGACTCTCTGGGGCCAACGTCCTGACTTTC.

The chain is built from TRBV30 and TRBJ1-5; 8 bases match TRBD1. The CDR3 is 14 amino acids. The germline CDR1 and CDR2 sequences are GTSNPN and SVGIG (reference sequence). V gave up 5 bases and J gave up 7 bases; unmatched junction bases: 10. CDR3 in DNA: TGTGCCTGGGGCCGGACAGGGCGGAGGCAGCCCCAGCATTTT. Translated, it gives CAWGRTGRRQPQHF.

This clonotype was recorded a few times. The chain is built from TRBV6-2 or TRBV6-3 and TRBJ1-3; maybe TRBD1 (5 bases). The germline V gene encodes CDR1 MNHEY and CDR2 SVGEGT. The CDR3 is 16 residues long. V was pared by 2 bases and J by 0 bases, with 11 bases between. The CDR3 sequence is CASSYLGTVSGNTIYF. The CDR3 DNA sequence: TGTGCCAGCAGTTACCTCGGGACGGTCTCTGGAAACACCATATATTTT.

In its sample, this clonotype was seen many times. The rearrangement links TRBV28 to TRBJ2-3; D perhaps matches TRBD2 (5 bases). Trimming removed 3 bases from V and 2 bases from J, with 12 bases in between. The CDR3 totals 15 residues. The germline V gene encodes CDR1 MDHEN and CDR2 SYDVKM. Here the CDR3 reads CASSLPSRLTDTQYF. For the CDR3, the DNA is TGTGCCAGCAGTTTGCCTAGCCGACTCACAGATACGCAGTATTTT.

The sample holds many counts of this clonotype. This chain joins TRBV11-2 and TRBJ2-7, with D perhaps TRBD1 or TRBD2 (5 bases each). There are 15 residues in the CDR3. The V and J ends lost 3 bases and 5 bases respectively, with 17 bases between them. Germline V gives CDR1 SGHAT, CDR2 FQNNGV. CDR3 nucleotide sequence: TGTGCCAGCAGCTTTGGTAGTCAGGGACCCCACGAGCAGTACTTC. Its protein product is CASSFGSQGPHEQYF.

This clonotype came up a few times. This sequence joins TRBV9 and TRBJ1-2; D remains unclear. This CDR3 spans 12 amino acids. Trimming shortened V by 7 bases and J by 2 bases, and 9 bases separated the two germline ends. CDR1 is SGDLS and CDR2 is YYNGEE in the germline V gene. Here the CDR3 reads CASGSTNYGYTF. CDR3 DNA: TGTGCCAGCGGGTCTACAAACTATGGCTACACCTTC.

The V gene is TRBV7-2, the J gene TRBJ2-5, with TRBD2 matching over 9 bases. The CDR3 has 21 residues. V lost 1 base, J lost 1 base, and 19 bases stayed unmatched. Germline V gene sequence: CDR1 SGHTA, CDR2 FQGNSA. CDR3 residues: CASSLDGESGGHFHSQETQYF. In DNA, the CDR3 is TGTGCCAGCAGCTTAGATGGCGAAAGCGGGGGGCATTTCCACTCCCAAGAGACCCAGTACTTC.

This clonotype was detected only a few times. The J gene is TRBJ2-2, the V gene TRBV7-8; TRBD1 aligns across 9 bases. The germline V gene has CDR1 SGHVS and CDR2 FQNEAQ. With 5 bases clipped from V and 3 bases from J, the junction kept 7 bases outside the gene matches. The CDR3 has 16 residues. CDR3: CASSDVDRGDTGELFF. The CDR3 nucleotides are TGTGCCAGCAGCGACGTGGACAGGGGAGACACCGGGGAGCTGTTTTTT.

In its sample, this clonotype was seen many times. V is TRBV7-3 and J is TRBJ2-2, with D uncertain. V was trimmed by 5 bases and J by 7 bases, leaving 11 bases between them. Germline CDR1 and CDR2: SGHTA and FQGTGA. CDR3 length: 13 amino acids. The DNA of the CDR3 is TGTGCCAGCAGCCCAAACCTTGGCGGGGAGCTGTTTTTT. Protein: CASSPNLGGELFF.

The chain recombines TRBV9 with TRBJ1-1, with unresolved D. Germline V lookup: CDR1 SGDLS, CDR2 YYNGEE. V was cut by 0 bases and J by 7 bases, with 7 bases left in between. CDR3 size: 12 residues. In DNA form, the CDR3 reads TGTGCCAGCAGCGTAGGTCGGAGTGAAGCTTTCTTT. As protein: CASSVGRSEAFF.

This clonotype was recorded at least ten times. The chain employs TRBV4-1 and TRBJ1-1; weak D call: TRBD1 (6 bases). This CDR3 is 15 amino acids long. V lost 2 bases to trimming and J lost 9 bases, with 19 bases between them. Per the germline V gene, CDR1 is MGHRA and CDR2 is YSYEKL. The DNA for the CDR3 is TGCGCCAGCAGCCAATTGTTGAACAGGGAGGGAAAAGCTTTCTTT. Translating gives CASSQLLNREGKAFF.

This clonotype was detected many times. The genes are TRBV2 and TRBJ1-2; 7 positions match TRBD1. Germline-derived CDR1 and CDR2 are SNHLY and FYNNEI. The V segment lost 6 bases and the J segment 2 bases; nucleotides outside the gene matches: 9. This CDR3 comprises 15 residues. The CDR3 sequence is CASSPRTGSNYGYTF. The CDR3 nucleotides read TGTGCCAGCAGCCCCCGGACAGGTTCCAACTATGGCTACACCTTC.